Listed below are T cell receptor beta chains from one sample, sequenced in a study of T cells after yellow fever vaccination. MiXCR, applied by TCRdb to the 5' RACE reads, yields one record per CDR3 protein. Here the sample spans some 290,000 distinct CDR3 sequences, about 10% being singletons. The sequencing used CD4+ T cells sorted from PBMCs, collected 45 days after the yellow fever booster vaccination. These receptors all stem from a man aged 18 to 29 who received the YFV17D yellow fever vaccine. CDR3s include the opening cysteine and the closing phenylalanine or tryptophan. The order of the fields is V gene, J gene, clone size, D gene, CDR3 length, CDR3 protein, CDR3 DNA. The D gene is left open where the match is weak. Some rows have no size entry. The others give once, few or many, or a class for an expanded clone.

v_call: TRBV20-1; j_call: TRBJ1-6; clone_size: few; d_call: -; cdr3_length: 14; cdr3_aa: CSARVSGGSSPLHF; cdr3_nt: TGCAGTGCTAGAGTTTCGGGGGGCAGTTCACCCCTCCACTTT
v_call: TRBV7-2; j_call: TRBJ2-2; clone_size: few; d_call: -; cdr3_length: 12; cdr3_aa: CASSSRGGELFF; cdr3_nt: TGTGCCAGCAGCTCTCGGGGGGGGGAGCTGTTTTTT
v_call: TRBV6-6; j_call: TRBJ2-5; clone_size: -; d_call: -; cdr3_length: 15; cdr3_aa: CASSYGGQGGETQYF; cdr3_nt: TGTGCCAGCAGTTACGGAGGGCAGGGGGGGGAGACCCAGTACTTC
v_call: TRBV7-9; j_call: TRBJ2-1; clone_size: -; d_call: TRBD1; cdr3_length: 16; cdr3_aa: CASSPTDRGTYNEQFF; cdr3_nt: TGTGCCAGCAGCCCCACGGACAGGGGGACATACAATGAGCAGTTCTTC
v_call: TRBV2; j_call: TRBJ2-4; clone_size: -; d_call: TRBD1; cdr3_length: 14; cdr3_aa: CASSATGRKNIQYF; cdr3_nt: TGTGCCAGCAGTGCGACAGGGAGAAAAAACATTCAGTACTTC
v_call: TRBV19; j_call: TRBJ1-5; clone_size: few; d_call: -; cdr3_length: 16; cdr3_aa: CASSMRGVQSNQPQHF; cdr3_nt: TGTGCCAGTAGTATGAGGGGCGTCCAAAGCAATCAGCCCCAGCATTTT
v_call: TRBV2; j_call: TRBJ2-2; clone_size: many; d_call: -; cdr3_length: 15; cdr3_aa: CASSGQAANTGELFF; cdr3_nt: TGTGCCAGCAGTGGACAGGCAGCGAACACCGGGGAGCTGTTTTTT
v_call: TRBV7-2; j_call: TRBJ2-5; clone_size: few; d_call: -; cdr3_length: 15; cdr3_aa: CASSFASGRQETQYF; cdr3_nt: TGTGCCAGCAGCTTCGCCAGCGGACGCCAAGAGACCCAGTACTTC
v_call: TRBV5-1; j_call: TRBJ2-3; clone_size: many; d_call: TRBD1; cdr3_length: 15; cdr3_aa: CASSLVDDRGDTQYF; cdr3_nt: TGCGCCAGCAGCTTGGTGGACGACAGGGGGGATACGCAGTATTTT
v_call: TRBV18; j_call: TRBJ1-1; clone_size: -; d_call: -; cdr3_length: 13; cdr3_aa: CASQGQSNTEAFF; cdr3_nt: TGTGCCAGCCAAGGACAGTCGAACACTGAAGCTTTCTTT
v_call: TRBV20-1; j_call: TRBJ2-5; clone_size: -; d_call: TRBD2; cdr3_length: 15; cdr3_aa: CSASRSLAGEETQYF; cdr3_nt: TGCAGTGCCTCAAGATCACTAGCGGGGGAAGAGACCCAGTACTTC
v_call: TRBV29-1; j_call: TRBJ2-1; clone_size: few; d_call: -; cdr3_length: 15; cdr3_aa: CSVGRRGAVSNEQFF; cdr3_nt: TGCAGCGTTGGGCGACGGGGGGCCGTCTCCAACGAGCAGTTCTTC
v_call: TRBV29-1; j_call: TRBJ2-1; clone_size: few; d_call: TRBD2; cdr3_length: 14; cdr3_aa: CSVRLAGGYNEQFF; cdr3_nt: TGCAGCGTCCGGCTAGCGGGGGGCTACAATGAGCAGTTCTTC
v_call: TRBV7-2; j_call: TRBJ1-5; clone_size: few; d_call: -; cdr3_length: 12; cdr3_aa: CASSLENQPQHF; cdr3_nt: TGTGCCAGCAGCTTAGAGAATCAGCCCCAGCATTTT
v_call: TRBV5-6; j_call: TRBJ1-2; clone_size: few; d_call: TRBD1; cdr3_length: 16; cdr3_aa: CASRTGQGFGNYGYTF; cdr3_nt: TGTGCCAGCAGGACGGGACAGGGGTTCGGTAACTATGGCTACACCTTC
v_call: TRBV20-1; j_call: TRBJ1-4; clone_size: -; d_call: TRBD1; cdr3_length: 14; cdr3_aa: CSARDTGGGEKLFF; cdr3_nt: TGCAGTGCTAGAGATACAGGGGGTGGTGAAAAACTGTTTTTT
v_call: TRBV18; j_call: TRBJ2-2; clone_size: -; d_call: -; cdr3_length: 18; cdr3_aa: CASSRRVPGLSNTGELFF; cdr3_nt: TGTGCCAGCTCACGGCGGGTACCGGGACTGTCGAACACCGGGGAGCTGTTTTTT
v_call: TRBV9; j_call: TRBJ1-1; clone_size: few; d_call: TRBD1; cdr3_length: 16; cdr3_aa: CASSQGQGWMNTEAFF; cdr3_nt: TGTGCCAGCAGCCAGGGACAGGGGTGGATGAACACTGAAGCTTTCTTT
v_call: TRBV7-2; j_call: TRBJ2-7; clone_size: many; d_call: -; cdr3_length: 14; cdr3_aa: CASSFRALGGEQYF; cdr3_nt: TGTGCCAGCAGCTTTCGGGCCCTAGGTGGCGAGCAGTACTTC
v_call: TRBV20-1; j_call: TRBJ2-7; clone_size: -; d_call: TRBD1; cdr3_length: 12; cdr3_aa: CSAQGQNYEQYF; cdr3_nt: TGCAGTGCTCAGGGACAGAACTACGAGCAGTACTTC
v_call: TRBV10-1; j_call: TRBJ2-7; clone_size: few; d_call: -; cdr3_length: 14; cdr3_aa: CASSEEWKPYEQYF; cdr3_nt: TGCGCCAGCAGTGAGGAGTGGAAACCCTACGAGCAGTACTTC
v_call: TRBV11-2; j_call: TRBJ2-5; clone_size: -; d_call: -; cdr3_length: 14; cdr3_aa: CASSLMGLQETQYF; cdr3_nt: TGTGCCAGCAGCTTAATGGGACTCCAAGAGACCCAGTACTTC
v_call: TRBV7-3; j_call: TRBJ1-2; clone_size: few; d_call: -; cdr3_length: 15; cdr3_aa: CASSPWTVSTVGYTF; cdr3_nt: TGTGCCAGCAGCCCCTGGACAGTTTCTACTGTAGGCTACACCTTC
v_call: TRBV27; j_call: TRBJ1-5; clone_size: -; d_call: -; cdr3_length: 14; cdr3_aa: CASGGRGIRHPQHF; cdr3_nt: TGTGCCTCGGGGGGCAGGGGTATAAGACACCCCCAGCATTTT
v_call: TRBV5-1; j_call: TRBJ2-1; clone_size: few; d_call: TRBD2; cdr3_length: 17; cdr3_aa: CASRTGGAPGGIDEQFF; cdr3_nt: TGCGCCAGCAGGACTGGAGGCGCTCCGGGGGGAATCGATGAGCAGTTCTTC
v_call: TRBV4-2; j_call: TRBJ2-1; clone_size: -; d_call: -; cdr3_length: 15; cdr3_aa: CASSQDAFSYNEQFF; cdr3_nt: TGTGCCAGCAGCCAAGACGCCTTCTCCTACAATGAGCAGTTCTTC
v_call: TRBV9; j_call: TRBJ2-3; clone_size: many; d_call: -; cdr3_length: 13; cdr3_aa: CASSAPNTDTQYF; cdr3_nt: TGTGCCAGCAGCGCCCCTAACACAGATACGCAGTATTTT
v_call: TRBV5-1; j_call: TRBJ2-3; clone_size: few; d_call: -; cdr3_length: 11; cdr3_aa: CASRFTDTQYF; cdr3_nt: TGCGCCAGCAGATTCACAGATACGCAGTATTTT
v_call: TRBV5-1; j_call: TRBJ2-7; clone_size: many; d_call: TRBD2; cdr3_length: 16; cdr3_aa: CASNTGKAGGPYEQYF; cdr3_nt: TGCGCCAGCAATACGGGGAAAGCGGGGGGGCCTTACGAGCAGTACTTC
v_call: TRBV19; j_call: TRBJ1-2; clone_size: -; d_call: -; cdr3_length: 13; cdr3_aa: CASSRTGSYGYTF; cdr3_nt: TGTGCCAGTAGTCGCACAGGTTCCTATGGCTACACCTTC
v_call: TRBV12-3/TRBV12-4; j_call: TRBJ1-5; clone_size: few; d_call: -; cdr3_length: 15; cdr3_aa: CASSLRGGYNQPQHF; cdr3_nt: TGTGCCAGCAGTCTCCGGGGAGGGTACAATCAGCCCCAGCATTTT
v_call: TRBV4-3; j_call: TRBJ2-7; clone_size: -; d_call: -; cdr3_length: 13; cdr3_aa: CASSQDLRYEQYF; cdr3_nt: TGCGCCAGCAGCCAAGATCTGAGATACGAGCAGTACTTC
v_call: TRBV9; j_call: TRBJ2-3; clone_size: few; d_call: TRBD1; cdr3_length: 15; cdr3_aa: CASSVQGATGDTQYF; cdr3_nt: TGTGCCAGCAGCGTACAGGGGGCCACGGGCGATACGCAGTATTTT
v_call: TRBV5-1; j_call: TRBJ2-2; clone_size: -; d_call: TRBD2; cdr3_length: 16; cdr3_aa: CASSLDLAENTGELFF; cdr3_nt: TGCGCCAGCAGCTTGGACCTAGCGGAGAACACCGGGGAGCTGTTTTTT
v_call: TRBV6-5; j_call: TRBJ2-7; clone_size: few; d_call: -; cdr3_length: 15; cdr3_aa: CASSPSGATSYEQYF; cdr3_nt: TGTGCCAGCAGCCCCTCCGGGGCAACATCCTACGAGCAGTACTTC
v_call: TRBV6-5; j_call: TRBJ1-1; clone_size: few; d_call: TRBD1; cdr3_length: 15; cdr3_aa: CASSSGTVKDSEAFF; cdr3_nt: TGTGCCAGCAGCTCCGGGACAGTCAAAGATTCTGAAGCTTTCTTT
v_call: TRBV20-1; j_call: TRBJ2-1; clone_size: -; d_call: TRBD2; cdr3_length: 13; cdr3_aa: CSARQRGDDEQFF; cdr3_nt: TGCAGTGCTAGGCAGCGGGGGGATGATGAGCAGTTCTTC